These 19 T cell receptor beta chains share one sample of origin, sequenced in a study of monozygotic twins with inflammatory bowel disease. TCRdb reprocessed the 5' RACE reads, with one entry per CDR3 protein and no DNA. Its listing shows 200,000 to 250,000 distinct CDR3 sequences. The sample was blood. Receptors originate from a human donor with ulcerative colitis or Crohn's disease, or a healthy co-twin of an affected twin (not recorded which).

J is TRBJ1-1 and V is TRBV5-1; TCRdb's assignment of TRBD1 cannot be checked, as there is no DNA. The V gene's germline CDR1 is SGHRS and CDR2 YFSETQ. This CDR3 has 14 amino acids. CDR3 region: CASSPTGGYTEAFF.

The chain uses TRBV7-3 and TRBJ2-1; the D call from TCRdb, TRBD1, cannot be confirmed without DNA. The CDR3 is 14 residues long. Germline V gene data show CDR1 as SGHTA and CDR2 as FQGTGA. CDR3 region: CASSLNPGTNEQFF. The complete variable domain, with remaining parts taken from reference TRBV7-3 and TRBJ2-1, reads GAGVSQTPSNKVTEKGKYVELRCDPISGHTALYWYRQSLGQGPEFLIYFQGTGAADDSGLPNDRFFAVRPEGSVSTLKIQRTERGDSAVYLCASSLNPGTNEQFFGPGTRLTVL.

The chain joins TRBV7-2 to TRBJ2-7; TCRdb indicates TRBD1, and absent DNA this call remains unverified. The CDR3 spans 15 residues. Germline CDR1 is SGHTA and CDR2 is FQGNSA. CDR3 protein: CASSAAGTGYDEQYF.

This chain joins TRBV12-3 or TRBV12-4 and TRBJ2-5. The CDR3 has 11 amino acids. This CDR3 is CASSFSETQYF.

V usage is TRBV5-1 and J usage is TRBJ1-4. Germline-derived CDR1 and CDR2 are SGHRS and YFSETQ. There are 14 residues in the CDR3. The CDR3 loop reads CASSLGHPNEKLFF.

The CDR3 spells CASSTQGANTEAFF. This chain links TRBV5-1 with TRBJ1-1; the D gene TCRdb calls, TRBD1, cannot be checked with no DNA. The germline gives CDR1 SGHRS, CDR2 YFSETQ. This CDR3 spans 14 amino acids.

The CDR3: CASSPLYQETQYF. The chain employs TRBV3-1 and TRBJ2-5. There are 13 residues in the CDR3. Per the germline V gene, CDR1 is LGHDT and CDR2 is YNNKEL (reference sequence).

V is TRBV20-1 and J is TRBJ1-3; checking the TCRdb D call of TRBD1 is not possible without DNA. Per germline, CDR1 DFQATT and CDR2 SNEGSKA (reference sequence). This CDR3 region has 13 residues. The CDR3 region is CSARAGAGNTIYF.

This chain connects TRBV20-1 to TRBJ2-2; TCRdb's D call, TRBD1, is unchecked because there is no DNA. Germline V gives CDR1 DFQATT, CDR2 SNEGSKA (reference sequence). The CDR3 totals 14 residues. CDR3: CSATVGGSTGELFF.

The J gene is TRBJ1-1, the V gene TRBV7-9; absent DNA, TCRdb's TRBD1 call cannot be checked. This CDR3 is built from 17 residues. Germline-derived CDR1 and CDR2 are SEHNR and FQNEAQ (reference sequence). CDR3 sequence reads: CASSLKTGREGSTEAFF.

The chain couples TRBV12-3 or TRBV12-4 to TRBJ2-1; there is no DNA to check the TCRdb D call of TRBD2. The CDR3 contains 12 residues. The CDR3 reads CASSFRGYEQFF.

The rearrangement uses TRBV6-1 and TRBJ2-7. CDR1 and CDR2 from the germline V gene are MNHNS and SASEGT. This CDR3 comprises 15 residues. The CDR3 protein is CASSEAGNRPYEQYF.

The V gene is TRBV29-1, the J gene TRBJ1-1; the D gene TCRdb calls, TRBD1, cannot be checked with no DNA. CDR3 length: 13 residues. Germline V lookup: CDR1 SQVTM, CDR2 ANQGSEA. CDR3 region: CSVEKTGTTEAFF.

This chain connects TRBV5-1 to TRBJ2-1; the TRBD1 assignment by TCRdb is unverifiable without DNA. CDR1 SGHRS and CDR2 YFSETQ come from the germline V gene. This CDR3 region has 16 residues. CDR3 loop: CASSRTGQGGLDEQFF.

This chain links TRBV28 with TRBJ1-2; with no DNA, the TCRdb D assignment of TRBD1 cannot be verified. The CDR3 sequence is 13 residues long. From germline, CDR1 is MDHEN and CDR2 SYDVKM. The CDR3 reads CASSYGQTYGYTF.

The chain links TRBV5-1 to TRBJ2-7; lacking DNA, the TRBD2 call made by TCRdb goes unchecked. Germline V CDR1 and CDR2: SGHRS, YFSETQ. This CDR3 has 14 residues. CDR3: CASSLTSGTYEQYF. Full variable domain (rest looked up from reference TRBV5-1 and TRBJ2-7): KAGVTQTPRYLIKTRGQQVTLSCSPISGHRSVSWYQQTPGQGLQFLFEYFSETQRNKGNFPGRFSGRQFSNSRSEMNVSTLELGDSALYLCASSLTSGTYEQYFGPGTRLTVT.

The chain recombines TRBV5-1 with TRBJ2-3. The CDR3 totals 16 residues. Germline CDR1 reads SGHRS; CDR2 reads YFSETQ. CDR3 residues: CASSLGRNSYTDTQYF.

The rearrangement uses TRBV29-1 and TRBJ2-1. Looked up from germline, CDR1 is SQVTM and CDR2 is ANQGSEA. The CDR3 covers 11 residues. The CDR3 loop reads CSTLWLNEQFF.

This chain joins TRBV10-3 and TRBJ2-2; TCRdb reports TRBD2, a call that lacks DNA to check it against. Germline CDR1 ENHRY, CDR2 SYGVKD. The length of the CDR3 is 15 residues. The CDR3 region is CAMGGSSSNTGELFF.